The 21 T cell receptor beta chains listed next were all sequenced from one sample in a study of blood T cell repertoires in COVID-19. Using immunoSEQ multiplex PCR, the repertoire was profiled, and TCRdb retains in-frame clones only, with some absent. The table shows about 250,000 clones, with around 84% occurring only once. The sequenced material came from PBMCs or T cells enriched from blood (not recorded which). The receptor set was obtained from a man aged 35 to 55 who had been exposed to COVID-19.

The rearrangement uses TRBV6-5 and TRBJ2-7; tentative D call: TRBD2 (6 bases). Germline V CDR1 and CDR2: MNHEY, SVGAGI. The CDR3 runs to 12 residues. V lost 1 base and J 7 bases, leaving 8 bases between the germline ends. This CDR3 reads CASSYWAGEQYF. In DNA form, the CDR3 reads TGTGCCAGCAGTTACTGGGCGGGGGAGCAGTACTTC.

This clone was seen more than once but under ten times. The V and J genes are TRBV11-2 and TRBJ2-1, with 11 bases identical to TRBD2. The CDR3 extends over 16 amino acids. The germline CDR1 and CDR2 sequences are SGHAT and FQNNGV. Unmatched junction bases numbered 8, after V lost 4 bases and J lost 6 bases. The DNA for the CDR3 is TGTGCCAGCAGCTCGCCTAGCGGGAGGACGTTCAATGAGCAGTTCTTC. It codes for CASSSPSGRTFNEQFF.

The CDR3 DNA is TGTGCCAGTACTGGACAGGGTTTTCCCGGGGAGCTGTTTTTT. This translates into CASTGQGFPGELFF. The chain carries TRBV19 and TRBJ2-2; TRBD1 matches at 8 bases. The germline V gene encodes CDR1 LNHDA and CDR2 SQIVND (reference sequence). V was pared by 7 bases and J by 6 bases, with 7 bases of the junction left unmatched. The CDR3 has 14 amino acids.

The chain is built from TRBV19 and TRBJ2-3; D is ambiguous. This CDR3 is 13 amino acids long. V was trimmed by 1 base and J by 5 bases, leaving 7 bases between them. Germline V gene sequence: CDR1 LNHDA, CDR2 SQIVND (reference sequence). CDR3: CASSIGARDTQYF. The CDR3, as DNA: TGTGCCAGTAGTATAGGCGCCCGAGATACGCAGTATTTT.

The V gene is TRBV18, the J gene TRBJ2-1, with 10 nucleotides matching TRBD2. Per the germline V gene, CDR1 is KGHSH and CDR2 is LQKENI. Trimming at V came to 2 bases and at J to 9 bases, leaving 7 bases not matched to a gene. The CDR3 is made up of 15 amino acids. The chain's CDR3 is CASSPAAGGPGEQFF. The CDR3 nucleotides read TGTGCCAGCTCACCAGCAGCGGGAGGGCCTGGTGAGCAGTTCTTC.

The rearrangement joins TRBV19 to TRBJ2-1; no clear D. Trimming removed 6 bases from V and 1 base from J, with 10 bases in between. The CDR3 runs to 14 residues. The germline gives CDR1 LNHDA, CDR2 SQIVND (reference sequence). The CDR3 nucleotides read TGTGCCAGTAGCTGGGCAGATTCCTACAATGAGCAGTTCTTC. This encodes CASSWADSYNEQFF.

The V gene is TRBV12-3 or TRBV12-4, the J gene TRBJ2-5; possibly TRBD2 for D (5 bases). The CDR3 has 13 amino acids. V was shortened by 3 bases and J by 3 bases, with 8 bases between the two germline ends. The CDR3 is CASSLTGKETQYF. The CDR3 coding sequence is TGTGCCAGCAGTTTGACGGGAAAAGAGACCCAGTACTTC.

Only a few counts were recorded for this clone. The chain is built from TRBV18 and TRBJ1-2, with D maybe TRBD1 (5 bases). Trimming pared 0 bases from V and 8 bases from J, leaving 13 bases between. This CDR3 has 14 residues. CDR1 is KGHSH and CDR2 is LQKENI in the germline V gene. The CDR3 spells CASSPPDSVLGYTF. CDR3 sequence (DNA): TGTGCCAGCTCACCACCCGACAGTGTCCTGGGCTACACCTTC.

The V and J genes are TRBV11-2 and TRBJ1-3; 9 bases fit TRBD1. The V gene's germline CDR1 is SGHAT and CDR2 FQNNGV. The CDR3 consists of 15 residues. With V trimmed by 2 bases and J by 9 bases, 8 bases remained unmatched. The CDR3 sequence: CASSLTPTGGGTIYF. CDR3 in DNA: TGTGCCAGCAGCTTAACTCCGACAGGGGGAGGCACCATATATTTT.

The chain joins TRBV30 to TRBJ2-1, with 12 bases identical to TRBD2. CDR1 and CDR2 from the germline V gene are GTSNPN and SVGIG (reference sequence). The CDR3 consists of 14 residues. V lost 1 base to trimming and J lost 8 bases; unmatched junction nucleotides: 3. CDR3 DNA: TGTGCCTGGAGTGGACTAGCGGGAGCGGATGAGCAGTTCTTC. Translating gives CAWSGLAGADEQFF.

The chain links TRBV5-1 to TRBJ2-7; the D gene is possibly TRBD2 (6 bases). Germline-derived CDR1 and CDR2 are SGHRS and YFSETQ. V was clipped by 4 bases and J by 1 base, with 15 bases between them. This CDR3 is built from 15 residues. The CDR3 DNA reads as TGCGCCAGCAGCCGAAGGGAGGTCTGGTCCTACGAGCAGTACTTC. Amino acids: CASSRREVWSYEQYF.

This clone was seen a few times. The chain couples TRBV3-1 (or the pseudogene TRBV3-2) to TRBJ1-5, with 8 positions matching TRBD1. The CDR3 extends over 18 amino acids. The V and J ends lost 4 bases and 7 bases, in that order; junction bases with no gene match: 18. Germline V CDR1 and CDR2: LGHDT, YNNKEL (reference sequence). CDR3 nucleotide sequence: TGTGCCAGCAGCCCTCAGCCTCGGACAGGGACCTTCGTCCAGCCCCAGCATTTT. Amino acid sequence: CASSPQPRTGTFVQPQHF.

The CDR3 DNA follows: TGTGCCAGCAGCCAAGATGGTGTTTCGAGCACTGAAGCTTTCTTT. It is translated as CASSQDGVSSTEAFF. The chain carries TRBV4-2 and TRBJ1-1, with D unresolved. CDR3 size: 15 residues. V was trimmed by 0 bases and J by 4 bases, leaving 12 bases between them. The germline V gene encodes CDR1 LGHNA and CDR2 YNFKEQ.

CDR3 coding DNA: TGTGCCAGCAGCCAAGGGAACTTAGCGGGGCATGAGCAGTTCTTC. This sequence encodes CASSQGNLAGHEQFF. This chain uses TRBV14 with TRBJ2-1; TRBD2 matches at 8 bases. The CDR3 is 15 amino acids. Germline V gene data show CDR1 as SGHDN and CDR2 as FVKESK. J lost 8 bases, V lost 1 base, and 7 bases had no gene match.

The chain uses TRBV4-1 and TRBJ2-3, with 10 bases fitting TRBD2. V shed 0 bases and J 3 bases; nucleotides not matched to a gene: 3. This CDR3 spans 16 amino acids. The germline V gene encodes CDR1 MGHRA and CDR2 YSYEKL. DNA of the CDR3: TGCGCCAGCAGCCAAGACGCTAGCGGGAGTACAGATACGCAGTATTTT. It translates to CASSQDASGSTDTQYF.

This clone was counted once. The chain recombines TRBV5-6 with TRBJ2-7; 8 bases agree with TRBD1. This CDR3 comprises 15 residues. V shed 0 bases and J 8 bases; nucleotides not matched to a gene: 10. CDR1 is SGHDT, CDR2 YYEEEE, per germline. The CDR3 region has the DNA TGTGCCAGCAGCTTGGTGGACAGGGACACTACGCAGCAGTACTTC. Translated, it gives CASSLVDRDTTQQYF.

The chain carries TRBV5-4 and TRBJ1-2; D ambiguous. V lost 0 bases, J lost 8 bases, and 11 bases lay in between. Looked up from germline, CDR1 is SGHNT and CDR2 is YYREEE (reference sequence). The CDR3 covers 13 residues. CDR3 sequence reads: CASSLAGSGGYTF. CDR3 nucleotides: TGTGCCAGCAGCTTGGCGGGGTCGGGGGGCTACACCTTC.

This clone was observed a few times. The CDR3 protein is CASSSYLTSGRISIGELFF. CDR3 sequence (DNA): TGTGCCAGCAGCTCCTACCTGACTAGCGGGAGAATTAGTATCGGGGAGCTGTTTTTT. The chain recombines TRBV13 with TRBJ2-2, with 12 bases fitting TRBD2. Germline loops: CDR1 PRHDT, CDR2 FYEKMQ (reference sequence). With 4 bases clipped from V and 7 bases from J, the junction kept 16 bases outside the gene matches. This CDR3 contains 19 residues.

This clone was counted only a few times. The chain joins TRBV18 to TRBJ1-5, with TRBD1 identical over 7 bases. Trimming at V came to 3 bases and at J to 6 bases, leaving 8 bases not matched to a gene. This CDR3 contains 15 residues. The germline V gene has CDR1 KGHSH and CDR2 LQKENI. As DNA, the CDR3 is TGTGCCAGCTCACCGGGTGACAGGGTAGGTCAGCCCCAGCATTTT. Translating gives CASSPGDRVGQPQHF. Together with reference TRBV18 and TRBJ1-5, the CDR3 gives the full variable domain: NAGVMQNPRHLVRRRGQEARLRCSPMKGHSHVYWYRQLPEEGLKFMVYLQKENIIDESGMPKERFSAEFPKEGPSILRIQQVVRGDSAAYFCASSPGDRVGQPQHFGDGTRLSIL.

This clone has just one count. CDR3 nucleotides: TGTGCCAGTAGTATTGAAACTAGCAGATACGGGGTGCAGTACTTC. Translating it yields CASSIETSRYGVQYF. This chain connects TRBV19 to TRBJ2-7; TRBD2 is a possible D gene (6 bases). The CDR3 length is 15 residues. V was cut by 3 bases and J by 9 bases, with 21 bases left in between. Germline V gene data show CDR1 as LNHDA and CDR2 as SQIVND (reference sequence).

The chain carries TRBV18 and TRBJ1-5; perhaps TRBD1 as D (5 bases). Trimming shortened V by 3 bases and J by 5 bases, and 11 bases separated the two germline ends. Per germline, CDR1 KGHSH and CDR2 LQKENI. CDR3 length: 14 residues. The CDR3 DNA reads TGTGCCAGCTCACCGGGGGGGTGGGATCAGCCCCAGCATTTT. Its protein is CASSPGGWDQPQHF.